Below, 30 T cell receptor beta chains from the same sample are listed, as sequenced in a study of cytomegalovirus exposure and HLA in healthy donors. 60 Vbeta and 13 Jbeta primers were used in PCR. Some clones are missing from TCRdb's copy, which holds only in-frame ones; the method was immunoSEQ multiplex PCR. In the table there are roughly 150,000 clones, about 75% of which are singletons. The source material was PBMCs. The source is a woman aged 25-40 years in good health and CMV-seronegative.

A single count supports this clone. The chain has TRBV15 and TRBJ2-2; TRBD2 might be the D (7 bases). The CDR3 extends over 15 amino acids. The V end lost 6 bases, the J end lost 3 bases, and 14 bases lay between the germline ends. CDR1 LNHNV and CDR2 YYDKDF come from the germline V gene (reference sequence). The CDR3 DNA reads TGTGCCACCAGTGCGCGGGGGCGGGACACCGGGGAGCTGTTTTTT. Translating gives CATSARGRDTGELFF.

This clone ranks as medium-sized. The chain uses TRBV5-5 and TRBJ1-6; TRBD1 agrees at 7 bases. The trim removed 4 bases at V and 2 bases at J, leaving 6 bases unmatched. From germline, CDR1 is SGHKS and CDR2 YYEKEE (reference sequence). The CDR3 extends over 16 amino acids. The CDR3 reads CASSLTGSPYNSPLHF. The CDR3 DNA follows: TGTGCCAGCAGCCTGACAGGGAGCCCCTATAATTCACCCCTCCACTTT.

The chain recombines TRBV5-1 with TRBJ2-6; TRBD2 matches at 7 bases. CDR1 and CDR2 from the germline V gene are SGHRS and YFSETQ. J gave up 3 bases and V 4 bases, and 7 bases lay outside the gene matches. The CDR3 extends over 16 amino acids. Here the CDR3 reads CASSPRLAGGANVLTF. DNA for the CDR3: TGCGCCAGCAGCCCGAGACTAGCTGGTGGGGCCAACGTCCTGACTTTC.

With regard to this clone: Being one base from a much bigger clone, this may be a read error. The rearrangement uses TRBV11-3 and TRBJ1-1; weak D call: TRBD1 (6 bases). V dropped 3 bases and J dropped 1 base, with 6 bases sitting between them. The CDR3 is 13 residues long. CDR1 is SGHNT, CDR2 YENEEA, per germline. In DNA form, the CDR3 reads TGTGCCAGCAGCTTGGGACAGAACACTGAAGCTTTCTTT. It encodes CASSLGQNTEAFF.

The chain combines TRBV6-6 with TRBJ1-1; 9 positions match TRBD1. CDR1 MNHNY and CDR2 SVGAGI come from the germline V gene (reference sequence). J was trimmed by 7 bases and V by 3 bases; bases with no gene match: 9. This CDR3 comprises 15 residues. In DNA form, the CDR3 reads TGTGCCAGCAGTTATATTCACAGGGGGCCTATTGAAGCTTTCTTT. Translated: CASSYIHRGPIEAFF.

This clone was counted once. J is TRBJ2-1 and V is TRBV7-3; 9 bases line up with TRBD2. CDR1 is SGHTA and CDR2 is FQGTGA in the germline V gene. With 2 bases clipped from V and 6 bases from J, the junction kept 5 bases outside the gene matches. This CDR3 comprises 15 residues. CDR3 in DNA: TGTGCCAGCAGCTTAGGGTCTAGCGGGGCCAATGAGCAGTTCTTC. Translating gives CASSLGSSGANEQFF.

The chain carries TRBV7-2 and TRBJ2-7; D is possibly TRBD1 (6 bases). Trimming pared 2 bases from V and 0 bases from J, leaving 8 bases between. Per germline, CDR1 SGHTA and CDR2 FQGNSA. The CDR3 contains 14 residues. This CDR3 is CASSLQGSSYEQYF. The CDR3 nucleotides are TGTGCCAGCAGCTTACAGGGGAGCTCCTACGAGCAGTACTTC.

The rearrangement links TRBV11-3 to TRBJ2-1; TRBD1 matches 7 bases. The trim removed 6 bases at V and 1 base at J, leaving 6 bases unmatched. Germline CDR1 is SGHNT and CDR2 is YENEEA. This CDR3 is built from 15 residues. CDR3 in DNA: TGTGCCAGCAGTTCGGACAGGAGATCCTACAATGAGCAGTTCTTC. This translates into CASSSDRRSYNEQFF. The full variable domain, its missing parts supplied by reference TRBV11-3 and TRBJ2-1, is EAGVVQSPRYKIIEKKQPVAFWCNPISGHNTLYWYLQNLGQGPELLIRYENEEAVDDSQLPKDRFSAERLKGVDSTLKIQPAELGDSAVYLCASSSDRRSYNEQFFGPGTRLTVL.

CDR3 residues: CASSSDRGPSEKLFF. The CDR3 region has the DNA TGTGCCAGCAGCTCGGACAGGGGGCCATCTGAAAAACTGTTTTTT. The gene calls are TRBV7-8 and TRBJ1-4; 11 bases agree with TRBD1. The CDR3 covers 15 residues. CDR1 is SGHVS, CDR2 FQNEAQ, per germline. V was pared by 4 bases and J by 7 bases, with 5 bases of the junction left unmatched.

The J gene is TRBJ2-3, the V gene TRBV9; no definite D call. This CDR3 has 13 residues. Germline V gene lookup returns CDR1 SGDLS and CDR2 YYNGEE. V lost 4 bases to trimming and J lost 1 base, with 7 bases between them. The CDR3 coding sequence is TGTGCCAGCAGCCCCCGGGGCACAGATACGCAGTATTTT. Translated, it gives CASSPRGTDTQYF.

V gene TRBV6-1 combines with J gene TRBJ1-5; D unclear. The germline V gene encodes CDR1 MNHNS and CDR2 SASEGT. The CDR3 is 14 residues long. V was clipped by 6 bases and J by 7 bases, with 16 bases between them. Here the CDR3 DNA reads TGTGCCAGCAGGGAGTACCCCCCGGTGCAGCCCCAGCATTTT. This sequence encodes CASREYPPVQPQHF.

This chain uses TRBV19 with TRBJ1-1; TRBD1 is a possible D gene (5 bases). Trimming stripped 9 bases from V and 1 base from J, with 12 bases between. The CDR3 contains 13 residues. Per the germline V gene, CDR1 is LNHDA and CDR2 is SQIVND (reference sequence). In DNA, the CDR3 is TGTGCCAGCGCCGACAGAAAGAACACTGAAGCTTTCTTT. Amino acid sequence: CASADRKNTEAFF.

This chain uses TRBV19 with TRBJ2-1; possibly TRBD1 for D (6 bases). The CDR3 is 15 amino acids. In germline, CDR1 is LNHDA, CDR2 SQIVND (reference sequence). The V end lost 3 bases, the J end lost 12 bases, and 21 bases lay between the germline ends. CDR3 loop: CASSMIRQGPRRQFF. CDR3 in DNA: TGTGCCAGTAGTATGATTCGGCAGGGGCCTCGACGGCAGTTCTTC.

The V call is TRBV25-1, the J call TRBJ2-7, with 9 bases matching TRBD1. V gave up 4 bases and J gave up 3 bases; unmatched junction bases: 16. This CDR3 spans 18 amino acids. Germline V gene sequence: CDR1 MGHDK, CDR2 SYGVNS. CDR3 sequence (DNA): TGTGCCAGCAGTGGGAGTGGGACAGGGTCGGGAATATTCTACGAGCAGTACTTC. Translating gives CASSGSGTGSGIFYEQYF.

The sample holds one count of this clone. This sequence joins TRBV9 and TRBJ1-2, with unresolved D. The germline CDR1 and CDR2 sequences are SGDLS and YYNGEE. This CDR3 region has 12 residues. V was shortened by 3 bases and J by 7 bases, with 10 bases between the two germline ends. The CDR3 here is CASSGPPGGYTF. CDR3 nucleotide sequence: TGTGCCAGCAGCGGCCCCCCAGGTGGCTACACCTTC.

As regards this clone: Other DNA sequences in the sample encode the same CDR3. J is TRBJ1-1 and V is TRBV6-5; 9 bases align to TRBD1. CDR1 MNHEY and CDR2 SVGAGI come from the germline V gene. The CDR3 spans 14 residues. The junction had 4 bases not matched to a gene; V was cut back by 3 bases and J by 5 bases. The CDR3 bases are TGTGCCAGCAGTTATAGACAGGGGGGGACTGAAGCTTTCTTT. Its protein is CASSYRQGGTEAFF.

The chain links TRBV11-3 to TRBJ2-1, with 10 bases aligning to TRBD1. The CDR3 has 17 amino acids. Germline trimming cut 4 bases from V and 6 bases from J; bases unmatched to any gene: 12. Germline V gene lookup returns CDR1 SGHNT and CDR2 YENEEA. In DNA, the CDR3 is TGTGCCAGCAGCTGGGGGGCCGGGACAGGGGTGGTCAATGAGCAGTTCTTC. Translation: CASSWGAGTGVVNEQFF.

This clone showed up just a few times. This chain joins TRBV5-1 and TRBJ1-5; 7 bases are a match to TRBD1. Germline V gives CDR1 SGHRS, CDR2 YFSETQ. CDR3 length: 17 residues. J lost 0 bases, V lost 7 bases, and 13 bases had no gene match. The CDR3: CASRPRPGTDSNQPQHF. The CDR3 DNA reads as TGCGCCAGCCGTCCTCGTCCCGGGACAGATAGCAATCAGCCCCAGCATTTT.

This clone has just a few counts. The CDR3 bases are TGTGCCAGCAGCTCTAGACCCATCCTCGGGGATGGCTACACCTTC. It specifies CASSSRPILGDGYTF. The V and J genes are TRBV6-1 and TRBJ1-2, with D uncertain. Germline-derived CDR1 and CDR2 are MNHNS and SASEGT. V lost 6 bases and J 6 bases, leaving 20 bases between the germline ends. The CDR3 contains 15 residues.

V gene TRBV6-5 combines with J gene TRBJ2-7, with a tentative D call TRBD2 (6 bases). The CDR3 totals 13 residues. The ends were cut back, 5 bases at V and 2 bases at J, with 10 bases in the middle. Germline V gene lookup returns CDR1 MNHEY and CDR2 SVGAGI. The CDR3, as DNA: TGTGCCAGCAGTCCAGGCGGGACCTACGAGCAGTACTTC. This encodes CASSPGGTYEQYF.

This chain links TRBV4-2 with TRBJ1-2; unclear D gene. The germline gives CDR1 LGHNA, CDR2 YNFKEQ. Trimming shortened V by 0 bases and J by 1 base, and 6 bases separated the two germline ends. The CDR3 spans 14 residues. The CDR3 reads CASSQEQSNYGYTF. The DNA of the CDR3 is TGTGCCAGCAGCCAAGAACAGAGTAACTATGGCTACACCTTC.

The rearrangement joins TRBV9 to TRBJ2-1; D is ambiguous. The CDR3 covers 15 residues. The germline V gene encodes CDR1 SGDLS and CDR2 YYNGEE. Trimming pared 3 bases from V and 5 bases from J, leaving 15 bases between. CDR3 DNA sequence: TGTGCCAGCAGCGAGCCCTGGGCCCTACACAATGAGCAGTTCTTC. This encodes CASSEPWALHNEQFF.

The chain employs TRBV9 and TRBJ1-6; D might be TRBD1 (5 bases). The germline V and J ends were trimmed by 4 bases and 14 bases, with 16 bases remaining between them. Germline lookup yields CDR1 SGDLS and CDR2 YYNGEE. This CDR3 has 13 residues. The CDR3 DNA is TGTGCCAGCAGCAACCGGGCCGGGGGAACCCTCCACTTT. This codes for CASSNRAGGTLHF.

The rearrangement links TRBV11-3 to TRBJ1-1, with D maybe TRBD1 (5 bases). V was trimmed by 2 bases and J by 7 bases, leaving 11 bases between them. The CDR3 has 13 amino acids. The germline V gene has CDR1 SGHNT and CDR2 YENEEA. The CDR3, as DNA: TGTGCCAGCAGCTTACTCCCCGGGGGTGAAGCTTTCTTT. Amino acids: CASSLLPGGEAFF. Complete variable domain (other parts from reference TRBV11-3 and TRBJ1-1): EAGVVQSPRYKIIEKKQPVAFWCNPISGHNTLYWYLQNLGQGPELLIRYENEEAVDDSQLPKDRFSAERLKGVDSTLKIQPAELGDSAVYLCASSLLPGGEAFFGQGTRLTVV.

The CDR3 bases are TGCGCCAGACTCTTAAAAGCGGGGTATGTGGTAGATACGCAGTATTTT. Protein: CARLLKAGYVVDTQYF. The chain combines TRBV10-2 with TRBJ2-3, with 7 bases lining up with TRBD2. Germline V gene data show CDR1 as WSHSY and CDR2 as SAAADI. Trimming cost V 9 bases and J 5 bases; bases outside gene matches: 17. The CDR3 spans 16 residues.

The chain recombines TRBV27 with TRBJ1-2; TRBD1 matches 10 bases. This CDR3 has 13 residues. Germline trimming cut 10 bases from V and 7 bases from J; bases unmatched to any gene: 9. The germline V gene has CDR1 MNHEY and CDR2 SMNVEV (reference sequence). CDR3 sequence (DNA): TGTGCCACCCTACGGGACAGGGGTGGTGGCTACACCTTC. Translated: CATLRDRGGGYTF.

The gene calls are TRBV25-1 and TRBJ1-6; 7 nucleotides align to TRBD1. Trimming took 3 bases from V and 4 from J; bases not matched to a gene: 0. The germline CDR1 and CDR2 sequences are MGHDK and SYGVNS. The CDR3 covers 14 residues. This CDR3 reads CASSEGQYNSPLHF. Written as DNA, the CDR3 is TGTGCCAGCAGTGAGGGACAGTATAATTCACCCCTCCACTTT.

The chain combines TRBV28 with TRBJ1-1; perhaps TRBD1 as D (6 bases). Trimming took 7 bases from V and 6 from J, leaving 15 bases between them. CDR1 and CDR2 from the germline V gene are MDHEN and SYDVKM. The CDR3 covers 13 residues. The CDR3 here is CASTPQGQSEAFF. The CDR3 DNA reads as TGTGCCAGCACCCCGCAGGGGCAATCTGAAGCTTTCTTT.

This clone has more than one count but fewer than ten. The CDR3 DNA reads as TGCGCCACTGAAAGCACAGGGAACACTGAAGCTTTCTTT. Its translation: CATESTGNTEAFF. The chain combines TRBV10-2 with TRBJ1-1, with D possibly matching TRBD1 (5 bases). This CDR3 has 13 residues. Per the germline V gene, CDR1 is WSHSY and CDR2 is SAAADI. The V and J ends lost 10 bases and 1 base respectively, with 13 bases between them.

The gene calls are TRBV18 and TRBJ1-2; D is unresolved. Deletions cut 5 bases from V and 7 bases from J, with 20 bases between. Germline assignment: CDR1 KGHSH and CDR2 LQKENI. CDR3 length: 15 amino acids. In DNA form, the CDR3 reads TGTGCCAGCTCAGCGTCCTCCGGGAGAGCAGGTGGCTACACCTTC. Protein product: CASSASSGRAGGYTF.